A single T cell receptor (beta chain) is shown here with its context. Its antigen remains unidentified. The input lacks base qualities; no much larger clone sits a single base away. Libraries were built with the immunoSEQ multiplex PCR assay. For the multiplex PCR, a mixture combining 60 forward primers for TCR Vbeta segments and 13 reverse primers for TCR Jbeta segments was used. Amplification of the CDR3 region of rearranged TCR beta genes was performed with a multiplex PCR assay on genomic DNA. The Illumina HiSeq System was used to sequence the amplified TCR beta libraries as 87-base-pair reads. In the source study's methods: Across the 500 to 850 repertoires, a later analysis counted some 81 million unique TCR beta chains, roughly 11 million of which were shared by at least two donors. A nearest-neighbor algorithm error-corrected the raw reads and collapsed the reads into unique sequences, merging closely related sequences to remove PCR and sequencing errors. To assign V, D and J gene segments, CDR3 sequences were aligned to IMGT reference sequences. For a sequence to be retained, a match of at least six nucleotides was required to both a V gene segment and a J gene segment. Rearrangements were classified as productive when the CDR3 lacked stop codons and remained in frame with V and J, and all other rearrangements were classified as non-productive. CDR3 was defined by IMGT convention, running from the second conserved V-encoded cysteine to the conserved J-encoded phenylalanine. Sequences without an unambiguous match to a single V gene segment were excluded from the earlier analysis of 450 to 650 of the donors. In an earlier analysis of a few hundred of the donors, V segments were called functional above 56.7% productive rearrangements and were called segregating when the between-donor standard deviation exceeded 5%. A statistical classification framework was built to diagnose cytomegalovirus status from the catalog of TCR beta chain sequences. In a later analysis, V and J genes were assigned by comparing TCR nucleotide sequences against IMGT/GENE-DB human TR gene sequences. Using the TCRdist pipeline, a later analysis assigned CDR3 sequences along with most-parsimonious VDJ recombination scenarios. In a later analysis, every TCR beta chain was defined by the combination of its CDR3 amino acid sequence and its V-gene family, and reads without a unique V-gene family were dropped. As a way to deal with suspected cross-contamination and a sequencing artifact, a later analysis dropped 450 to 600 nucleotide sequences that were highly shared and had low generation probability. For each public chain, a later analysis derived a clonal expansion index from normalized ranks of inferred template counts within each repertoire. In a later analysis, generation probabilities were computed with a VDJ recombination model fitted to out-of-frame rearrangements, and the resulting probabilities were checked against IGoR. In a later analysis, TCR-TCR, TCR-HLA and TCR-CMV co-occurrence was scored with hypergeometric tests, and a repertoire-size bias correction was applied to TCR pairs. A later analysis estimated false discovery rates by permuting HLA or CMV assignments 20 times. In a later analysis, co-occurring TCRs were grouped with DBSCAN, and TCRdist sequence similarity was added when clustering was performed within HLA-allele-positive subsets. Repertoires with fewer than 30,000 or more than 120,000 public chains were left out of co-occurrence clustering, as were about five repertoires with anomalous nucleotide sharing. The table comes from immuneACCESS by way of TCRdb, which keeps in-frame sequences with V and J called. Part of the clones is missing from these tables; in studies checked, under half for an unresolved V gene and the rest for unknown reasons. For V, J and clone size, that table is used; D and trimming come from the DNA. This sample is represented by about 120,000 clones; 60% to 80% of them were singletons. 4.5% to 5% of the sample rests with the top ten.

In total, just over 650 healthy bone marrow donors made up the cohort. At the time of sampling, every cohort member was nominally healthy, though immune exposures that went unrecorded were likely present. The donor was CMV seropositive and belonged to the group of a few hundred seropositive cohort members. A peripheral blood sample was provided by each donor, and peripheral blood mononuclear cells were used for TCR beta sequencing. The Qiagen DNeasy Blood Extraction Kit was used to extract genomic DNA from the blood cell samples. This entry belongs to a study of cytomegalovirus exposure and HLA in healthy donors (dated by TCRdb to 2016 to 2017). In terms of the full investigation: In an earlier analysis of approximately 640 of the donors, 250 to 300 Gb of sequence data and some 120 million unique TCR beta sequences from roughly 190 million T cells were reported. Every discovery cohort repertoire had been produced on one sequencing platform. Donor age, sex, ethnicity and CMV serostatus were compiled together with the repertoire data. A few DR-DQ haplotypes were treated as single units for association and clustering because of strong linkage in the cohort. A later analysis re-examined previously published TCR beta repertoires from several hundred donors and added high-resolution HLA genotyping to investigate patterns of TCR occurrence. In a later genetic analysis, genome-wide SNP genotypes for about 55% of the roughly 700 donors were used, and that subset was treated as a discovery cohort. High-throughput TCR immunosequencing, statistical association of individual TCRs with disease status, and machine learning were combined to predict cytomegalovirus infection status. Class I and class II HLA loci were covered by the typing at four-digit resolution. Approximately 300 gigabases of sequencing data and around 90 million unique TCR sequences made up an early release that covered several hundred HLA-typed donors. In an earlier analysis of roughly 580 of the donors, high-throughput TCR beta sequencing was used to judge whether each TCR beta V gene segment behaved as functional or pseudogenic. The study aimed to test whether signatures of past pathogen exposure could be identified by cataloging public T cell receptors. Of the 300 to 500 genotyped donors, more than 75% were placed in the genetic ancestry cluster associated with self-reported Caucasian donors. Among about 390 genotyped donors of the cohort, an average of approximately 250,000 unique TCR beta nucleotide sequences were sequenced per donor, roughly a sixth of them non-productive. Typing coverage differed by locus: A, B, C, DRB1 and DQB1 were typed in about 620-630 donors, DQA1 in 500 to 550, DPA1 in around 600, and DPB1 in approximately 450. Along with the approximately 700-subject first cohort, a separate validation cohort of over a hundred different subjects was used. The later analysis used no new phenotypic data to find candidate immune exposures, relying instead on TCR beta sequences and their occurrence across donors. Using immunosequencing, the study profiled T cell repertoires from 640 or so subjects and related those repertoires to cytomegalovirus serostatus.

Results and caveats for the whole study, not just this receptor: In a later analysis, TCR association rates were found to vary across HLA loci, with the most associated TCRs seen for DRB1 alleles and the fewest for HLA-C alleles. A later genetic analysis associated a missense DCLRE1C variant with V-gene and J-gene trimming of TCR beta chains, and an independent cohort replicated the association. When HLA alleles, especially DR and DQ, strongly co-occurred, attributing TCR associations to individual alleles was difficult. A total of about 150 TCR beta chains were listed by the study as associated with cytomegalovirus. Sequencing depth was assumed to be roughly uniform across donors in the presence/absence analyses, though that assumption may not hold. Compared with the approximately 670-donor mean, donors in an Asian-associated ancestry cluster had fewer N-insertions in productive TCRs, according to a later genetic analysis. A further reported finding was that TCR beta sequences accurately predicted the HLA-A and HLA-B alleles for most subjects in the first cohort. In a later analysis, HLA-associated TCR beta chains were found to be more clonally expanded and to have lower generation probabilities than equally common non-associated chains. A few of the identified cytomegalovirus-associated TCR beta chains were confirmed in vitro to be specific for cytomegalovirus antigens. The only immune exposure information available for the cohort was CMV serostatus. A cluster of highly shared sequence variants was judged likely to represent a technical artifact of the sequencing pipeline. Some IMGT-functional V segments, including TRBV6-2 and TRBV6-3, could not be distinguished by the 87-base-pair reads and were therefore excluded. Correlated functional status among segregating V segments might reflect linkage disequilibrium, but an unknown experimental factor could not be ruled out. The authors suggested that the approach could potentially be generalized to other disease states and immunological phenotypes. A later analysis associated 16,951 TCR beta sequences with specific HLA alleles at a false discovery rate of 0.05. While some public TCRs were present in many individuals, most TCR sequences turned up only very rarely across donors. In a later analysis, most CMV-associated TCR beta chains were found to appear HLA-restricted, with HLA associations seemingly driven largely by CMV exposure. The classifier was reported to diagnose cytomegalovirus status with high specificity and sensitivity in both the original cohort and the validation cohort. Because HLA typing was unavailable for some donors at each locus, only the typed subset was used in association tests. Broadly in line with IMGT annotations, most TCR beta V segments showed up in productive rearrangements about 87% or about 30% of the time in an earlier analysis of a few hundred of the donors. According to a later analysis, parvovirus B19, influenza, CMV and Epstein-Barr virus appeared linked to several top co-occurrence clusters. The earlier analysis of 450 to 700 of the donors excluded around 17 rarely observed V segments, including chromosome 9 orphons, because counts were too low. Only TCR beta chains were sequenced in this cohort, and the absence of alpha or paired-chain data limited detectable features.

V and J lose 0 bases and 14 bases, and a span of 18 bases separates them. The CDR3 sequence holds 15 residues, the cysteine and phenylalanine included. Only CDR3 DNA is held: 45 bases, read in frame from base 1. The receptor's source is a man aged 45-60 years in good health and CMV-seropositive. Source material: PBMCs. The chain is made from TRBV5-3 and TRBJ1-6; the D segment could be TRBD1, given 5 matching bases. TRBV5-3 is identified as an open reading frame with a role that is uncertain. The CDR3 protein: CARSLAGLTRGTLHF. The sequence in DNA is TGTGCCAGAAGCTTGGCGGGACTAACACGGGGAACCCTCCACTTT.